This is a list of T cell receptor beta chains from one sample in a study of shared clonotypes between healthy human individuals. Only in-frame clones appear in the TCRdb table, and some are missing; sequencing was by immunoSEQ multiplex PCR. The profile shows over a million clones, roughly 98% of them singletons. The sample was naive CD4+ T cells sorted from blood. Receptors were obtained from a man aged 25-45 years in good health. CDR3s include the opening cysteine and the closing phenylalanine or tryptophan. The order of the fields is clone size, J gene, V gene, D gene, CDR3 protein, CDR3 DNA. The D gene is left open where the match is weak. Size is stated for part of the rows, as once, few or many counts, or as a class when the clone is expanded.

clone size: -; J gene: TRBJ2-7; V gene: TRBV4-3; D gene: TRBD1; CDR3 protein: CASSQGIDRGYEQYF; CDR3 DNA: TGCGCCAGCAGCCAGGGAATTGACAGGGGGTACGAGCAGTACTTC
clone size: -; J gene: TRBJ2-7; V gene: TRBV19; D gene: TRBD2; CDR3 protein: CASSIQASGSGSREQYF; CDR3 DNA: TGTGCCAGTAGTATCCAGGCTAGCGGGAGTGGATCTCGAGAGCAGTACTTC
clone size: -; J gene: TRBJ2-1; V gene: TRBV7-9; D gene: TRBD2; CDR3 protein: CASSLEGGRVNEQFF; CDR3 DNA: TGTGCCAGCAGCTTAGAGGGCGGGAGAGTCAATGAGCAGTTCTTC
clone size: -; J gene: TRBJ2-1; V gene: TRBV7-2; D gene: TRBD1; CDR3 protein: CASSSSGTGINEQFF; CDR3 DNA: TGTGCCAGCAGCTCGTCGGGGACAGGGATCAATGAGCAGTTCTTC
clone size: -; J gene: TRBJ1-3; V gene: TRBV7-2; D gene: -; CDR3 protein: CASSLLQRDTIYF; CDR3 DNA: TGTGCCAGCAGCTTACTACAGCGTGACACCATATATTTT
clone size: -; J gene: TRBJ2-5; V gene: TRBV5-4; D gene: -; CDR3 protein: CASSLGLALGTQYF; CDR3 DNA: TGTGCCAGCAGCTTGGGGCTAGCGCTGGGGACCCAGTACTTC
clone size: -; J gene: TRBJ2-7; V gene: TRBV5-1; D gene: -; CDR3 protein: CASSLAGTPSSYEQYF; CDR3 DNA: TGCGCCAGCAGCTTGGCCGGTACACCCTCCTCCTACGAGCAGTACTTC
clone size: few; J gene: TRBJ2-3; V gene: TRBV7-2; D gene: TRBD1; CDR3 protein: CASSFDRGTDTQYF; CDR3 DNA: TGTGCCAGCAGCTTCGACAGGGGCACAGATACGCAGTATTTT
clone size: -; J gene: TRBJ2-3; V gene: TRBV27; D gene: -; CDR3 protein: CASSFQRASTDTQYF; CDR3 DNA: TGTGCCAGCAGTTTCCAGCGGGCCTCCACAGATACGCAGTATTTT
clone size: -; J gene: TRBJ2-7; V gene: TRBV28; D gene: TRBD1; CDR3 protein: CALNSPGTGIYEQYF; CDR3 DNA: TGTGCCCTCAACTCCCCGGGGACAGGGATCTACGAGCAGTACTTC
clone size: -; J gene: TRBJ2-1; V gene: TRBV9; D gene: -; CDR3 protein: CASTAGSYNEQFF; CDR3 DNA: TGTGCCAGCACGGCGGGGTCCTACAATGAGCAGTTCTTC
clone size: -; J gene: TRBJ2-3; V gene: TRBV18; D gene: -; CDR3 protein: CASVLGRSTDTQYF; CDR3 DNA: TGTGCCAGCGTTCTGGGTAGGAGCACAGATACGCAGTATTTT
clone size: -; J gene: TRBJ2-7; V gene: TRBV2; D gene: -; CDR3 protein: CASSPNYEQYF; CDR3 DNA: TGTGCCAGCAGTCCTAACTACGAGCAGTACTTC
clone size: -; J gene: TRBJ2-2; V gene: TRBV27; D gene: -; CDR3 protein: CASSSPGIGFGELFF; CDR3 DNA: TGTGCCAGCAGTTCTCCCGGGATCGGGTTCGGGGAGCTGTTTTTT
clone size: -; J gene: TRBJ2-1; V gene: TRBV6-5; D gene: TRBD1; CDR3 protein: CASRPTGGSYNEQFF; CDR3 DNA: TGTGCCAGCAGACCCACAGGGGGGTCCTACAATGAGCAGTTCTTC
clone size: -; J gene: TRBJ1-2; V gene: TRBV7-8; D gene: TRBD1; CDR3 protein: CASSTRQGSDYTF; CDR3 DNA: TGTGCCAGCAGCACGAGACAGGGATCTGACTACACCTTC
clone size: -; J gene: TRBJ2-1; V gene: TRBV7-9; D gene: -; CDR3 protein: CASKFTYNEQFF; CDR3 DNA: TGTGCCAGCAAGTTTACCTACAATGAGCAGTTCTTC
clone size: -; J gene: TRBJ2-6; V gene: TRBV5-6; D gene: -; CDR3 protein: CASSVGGSGANVLTF; CDR3 DNA: TGTGCCAGCAGCGTAGGCGGCTCTGGGGCCAACGTCCTGACTTTC
clone size: -; J gene: TRBJ1-2; V gene: TRBV6-5; D gene: -; CDR3 protein: CASSSSGQPYGYTF; CDR3 DNA: TGTGCCAGCAGTTCTTCAGGGCAGCCCTATGGCTACACCTTC
clone size: -; J gene: TRBJ2-2; V gene: TRBV5-4; D gene: -; CDR3 protein: CATKEQGTGELFF; CDR3 DNA: TGTGCCACCAAAGAGCAGGGTACCGGGGAGCTGTTTTTT
clone size: -; J gene: TRBJ2-7; V gene: TRBV5-1; D gene: TRBD2; CDR3 protein: CASSLADTAGGPYEQYF; CDR3 DNA: TGCGCCAGCAGCTTGGCCGATACTGCGGGAGGGCCCTACGAGCAGTACTTC
clone size: -; J gene: TRBJ2-7; V gene: TRBV2; D gene: -; CDR3 protein: CASRISRESYEQYF; CDR3 DNA: TGTGCCAGCAGGATAAGCAGGGAATCCTACGAGCAGTACTTC
clone size: -; J gene: TRBJ2-1; V gene: TRBV6-1; D gene: TRBD2; CDR3 protein: CASSLGRGGHEQFF; CDR3 DNA: TGTGCCAGCAGTTTAGGACGGGGGGGGCATGAGCAGTTCTTC
clone size: -; J gene: TRBJ1-1; V gene: TRBV2; D gene: -; CDR3 protein: CASGGGQSMQAFF; CDR3 DNA: TGTGCCAGCGGGGGTGGACAGTCGATGCAAGCTTTCTTT
clone size: once; J gene: TRBJ2-7; V gene: TRBV5-1; D gene: TRBD1; CDR3 protein: CASSSSPQGTYEQYF; CDR3 DNA: TGCGCCAGCAGCTCATCCCCACAGGGGACATACGAGCAGTACTTC
clone size: -; J gene: TRBJ2-2; V gene: TRBV23-1; D gene: TRBD1; CDR3 protein: CASSQSRGTANTGELFF; CDR3 DNA: TGCGCCAGCAGTCAATCGAGGGGGACAGCGAACACCGGGGAGCTGTTTTTT
clone size: -; J gene: TRBJ1-1; V gene: TRBV21-1; D gene: -; CDR3 protein: CASSPWTGGATEAFF; CDR3 DNA: TGTGCCAGCAGCCCCTGGACAGGGGGCGCGACTGAAGCTTTCTTT
clone size: -; J gene: TRBJ1-1; V gene: TRBV29-1; D gene: -; CDR3 protein: CSVDPQNTEAFF; CDR3 DNA: TGCAGCGTTGATCCCCAGAACACTGAAGCTTTCTTT